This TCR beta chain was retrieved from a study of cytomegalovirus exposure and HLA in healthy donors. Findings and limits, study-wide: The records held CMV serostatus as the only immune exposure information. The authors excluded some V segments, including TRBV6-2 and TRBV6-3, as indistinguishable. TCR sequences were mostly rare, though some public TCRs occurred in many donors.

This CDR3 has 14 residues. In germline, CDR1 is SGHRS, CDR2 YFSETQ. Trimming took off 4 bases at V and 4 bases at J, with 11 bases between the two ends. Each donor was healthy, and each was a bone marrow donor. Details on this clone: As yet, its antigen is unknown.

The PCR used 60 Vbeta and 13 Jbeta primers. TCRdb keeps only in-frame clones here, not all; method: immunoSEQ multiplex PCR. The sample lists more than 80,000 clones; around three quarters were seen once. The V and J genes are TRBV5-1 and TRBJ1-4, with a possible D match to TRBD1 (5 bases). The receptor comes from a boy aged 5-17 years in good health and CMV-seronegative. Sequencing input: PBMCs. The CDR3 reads CASSIDSGNEKLFF. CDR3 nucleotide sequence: TGCGCCAGCAGCATTGACAGTGGTAATGAAAAACTGTTTTTT. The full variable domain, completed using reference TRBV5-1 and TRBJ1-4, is KAGVTQTPRYLIKTRGQQVTLSCSPISGHRSVSWYQQTPGQGLQFLFEYFSETQRNKGNFPGRFSGRQFSNSRSEMNVSTLELGDSALYLCASSIDSGNEKLFFGSGTQLSVL.